The clone carrying this TCR beta chain was picked up a small number of times. Its antigen is still unknown. The data are from a study of type 1 regulatory T cells. TCRdb itself ran the reads through MiXCR, one entry per CDR3 protein. This sample carries more than 50,000 distinct CDR3 sequences, roughly two thirds of them seen once, and the ten largest clones take about 1.7%. Trimming took off 7 bases at V and 7 bases at J, with 20 bases between the two ends. This CDR3 is 16 amino acids long. Sequencing was performed on cultured non-Tr1 T cells, either the whole culture or a sorted T cell fraction (not recorded which). The V and J genes are TRBV12-3 or TRBV12-4 and TRBJ1-6, with D perhaps TRBD1 (5 bases). This receptor was taken from a human donor in good health. The CDR3 loop is CASTLGTGWGNSPLHF. The CDR3 DNA reads TGTGCCAGCACCCTGGGGACGGGATGGGGGAATTCACCCCTCCACTTT.